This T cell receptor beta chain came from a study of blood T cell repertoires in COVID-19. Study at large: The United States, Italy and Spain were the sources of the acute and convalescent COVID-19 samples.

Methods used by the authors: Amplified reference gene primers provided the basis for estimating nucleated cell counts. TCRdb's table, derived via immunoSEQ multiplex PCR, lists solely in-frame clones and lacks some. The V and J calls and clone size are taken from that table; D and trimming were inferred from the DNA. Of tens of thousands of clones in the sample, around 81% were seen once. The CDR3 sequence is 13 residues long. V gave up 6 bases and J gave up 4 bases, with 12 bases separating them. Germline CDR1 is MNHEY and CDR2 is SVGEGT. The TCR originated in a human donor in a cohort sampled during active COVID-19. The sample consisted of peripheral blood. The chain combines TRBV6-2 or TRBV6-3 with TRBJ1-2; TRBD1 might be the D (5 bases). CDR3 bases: TGTGCCAGCAGCCCTGGGGCCTTCTATGGCTACACCTTC. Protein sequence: CASSPGAFYGYTF.